One sample yielded the 13 T cell receptor beta chains listed below, sequenced in a study of blood T cell repertoires in COVID-19. Produced via immunoSEQ multiplex PCR; TCRdb's table is partial and in-frame only. The sample has over 150,000 clones, around 84% seen once. Material for sequencing was peripheral blood. The receptor set was obtained from a man aged 50-59 years with active or convalescent COVID-19.

V and J are TRBV5-4 and TRBJ1-4; 7 bases match TRBD1. The CDR3 sequence is 14 residues long. CDR1 is SGHNT, CDR2 YYREEE, per germline (reference sequence). J gave up 7 bases and V 4 bases, and 7 bases lay outside the gene matches. The DNA for the CDR3 is TGTGCCAGCAGCCGACAGGGTGAGGGTGAAAAACTGTTTTTT. Encoded protein: CASSRQGEGEKLFF.

The chain links TRBV29-1 to TRBJ1-2; the match to TRBD1 covers 9 bases. The CDR3 is 14 amino acids. Germline values: CDR1 SQVTM, CDR2 ANQGSEA. Germline trimming cut 3 bases from V and 0 bases from J; bases unmatched to any gene: 2. The CDR3: CSVDRTGANYGYTF. In DNA form, the CDR3 reads TGCAGCGTTGATCGGACAGGGGCTAACTATGGCTACACCTTC. Using reference TRBV29-1 and TRBJ1-2 for the parts outside the CDR3, the full variable domain is SAVISQKPSRDICQRGTSLTIQCQVDSQVTMMFWYRQQPGQSLTLIATANQGSEATYESGFVIDKFPISRPNLTFSTLTVSNMSPEDSSIYLCSVDRTGANYGYTFGSGTRLTVV.

This clone appeared once. This chain connects TRBV25-1 to TRBJ2-3, with D tentatively TRBD2 (7 bases). Trimming stripped 1 base from V and 5 bases from J, with 13 bases between. The CDR3 has 15 amino acids. Germline V gives CDR1 MGHDK, CDR2 SYGVNS. This CDR3 is CASSELWGGGDTQYF. The CDR3 DNA follows: TGTGCCAGCAGTGAATTGTGGGGGGGCGGAGATACGCAGTATTTT.

The CDR3 DNA follows: TGTGCCAGCACCTCCCCGGGACTTACCTACGAGCAGTACTTC. Encoded protein: CASTSPGLTYEQYF. The rearrangement links TRBV7-9 to TRBJ2-7; D perhaps matches TRBD2 (6 bases). V lost 7 bases to trimming and J lost 2 bases, with 15 bases between them. Germline V gives CDR1 SEHNR, CDR2 FQNEAQ (reference sequence). CDR3 length: 14 amino acids.

V and J are TRBV5-6 and TRBJ2-1, with D possibly matching TRBD1 (6 bases). The germline V gene encodes CDR1 SGHDT and CDR2 YYEEEE. V was shortened by 2 bases and J by 0 bases, with 15 bases between the two germline ends. CDR3 length: 17 amino acids. The CDR3 nucleotides read TGTGCCAGCAGCTTCCAAACAGGGCAAAGCTCCTACAATGAGCAGTTCTTC. Its translation: CASSFQTGQSSYNEQFF.

The V call is TRBV4-1, the J call TRBJ2-5, with a weak D call TRBD2 (5 bases). The CDR3 spans 15 residues. Germline V gene sequence: CDR1 MGHRA, CDR2 YSYEKL. Trimming removed 1 base from V and 4 bases from J, with 13 bases in between. The CDR3 protein is CASSQVDLAGETQYF. In DNA, the CDR3 is TGCGCCAGCAGCCAAGTTGACCTAGCTGGAGAGACCCAGTACTTC.

The chain uses TRBV12-3 or TRBV12-4 and TRBJ1-3; possible D gene TRBD1, 6 bases. The CDR3 extends over 13 amino acids. V gave up 7 bases and J gave up 3 bases, with 10 bases separating them. In nucleotides, the CDR3 is TGTGCCAGCACCCGGACAGATGGAAACACCATATATTTT. Translation gives CASTRTDGNTIYF.

The chain recombines TRBV24-1 with TRBJ1-5, with a tentative D call TRBD1 (6 bases). This CDR3 is 15 amino acids long. V lost 4 bases and J 8 bases, leaving 17 bases between the germline ends. Germline V gives CDR1 KGHDR, CDR2 SFDVKD. In nucleotides, the CDR3 is TGTGCCACCAGTGAGGGGACAATGGGGCTCAAGCCCCAGCATTTT. As protein: CATSEGTMGLKPQHF.

The J gene is TRBJ2-5, the V gene TRBV5-4; TRBD2 agrees at 7 bases. Germline lookup yields CDR1 SGHNT and CDR2 YYREEE (reference sequence). Unmatched junction bases numbered 11, after V lost 0 bases and J lost 0 bases. The CDR3 extends over 18 amino acids. The CDR3 loop reads CASSLAGGRDRNQETQYF. The CDR3 DNA follows: TGTGCCAGCAGCTTGGCCGGTGGGAGGGATAGAAACCAAGAGACCCAGTACTTC.

The chain is built from TRBV7-9 and TRBJ1-4; D is perhaps TRBD1 (6 bases). CDR1 is SEHNR and CDR2 is FQNEAQ in the germline V gene (reference sequence). There are 13 residues in the CDR3. Trimming shortened V by 8 bases and J by 5 bases, and 12 bases separated the two germline ends. This CDR3 reads CASGQDRNEKLFF. For the CDR3, the DNA is TGTGCCAGCGGCCAAGACAGGAATGAAAAACTGTTTTTT.

The chain employs TRBV5-5 and TRBJ1-2; TRBD1 agrees at 7 bases. V trimming: 4 bases; J trimming: 8 bases; junction bases outside the gene matches: 11. The CDR3 spans 14 residues. Germline lookup yields CDR1 SGHKS and CDR2 YYEKEE (reference sequence). CDR3 in amino acids: CASSRTTGAGGYTF. The CDR3 coding sequence is TGTGCCAGCAGCAGGACCACAGGGGCAGGGGGCTACACCTTC.

The chain combines TRBV15 with TRBJ2-1; the match to TRBD2 covers 7 bases. There are 17 residues in the CDR3. Losses at the gene ends were 4 bases for V and 1 base for J; bases not matched to a gene: 10. The germline V gene encodes CDR1 LNHNV and CDR2 YYDKDF (reference sequence). CDR3 amino acids: CATSTRLAARSYNEQFF. The CDR3 DNA is TGTGCCACCAGCACGAGACTAGCAGCTCGGTCCTACAATGAGCAGTTCTTC.

The chain recombines TRBV6-5 with TRBJ2-7; the match to TRBD2 covers 11 bases. Trimming removed 6 bases from V and 6 bases from J; junction bases left unmatched: 4. The CDR3 contains 13 residues. Germline CDR1 and CDR2: MNHEY and SVGAGI. CDR3 in DNA: TGTGCCAGCAGAACTAGCGGGAGCCCCGAGCAGTACTTC. It yields the protein CASRTSGSPEQYF.